Listed below are T cell receptor beta chains from one sample, sequenced in a study of circulating CD8 cells and anti-PD-1 response in melanoma. TCRdb ran MiXCR on the reads and lists one entry per CDR3 protein. Of about 1,600 distinct CDR3 sequences in the sample, roughly 10% were seen once. The material was CD8+ T cells from PBMCs, obtained at baseline or after one month of anti-PD-1 therapy (not recorded which). The receptor source for this set is a human donor with melanoma. CDR3s include the opening cysteine and the closing phenylalanine or tryptophan. Fields, in order: J gene, D gene, V gene, clone size, CDR3 DNA, CDR3 protein. A D gene is named only where the DNA matches it firmly. Clone size is given for some rows only: seen once, a few or many times, or a class if the clone is expanded.

TRBJ2-1	-	TRBV10-2	medium-sized	TGCGCCAGCGGCGACTGGGAGCAGTTCTTC	CASGDWEQFF
TRBJ2-3	-	TRBV7-6	medium-sized	TGTGCCAGCAGCCCCACGGGTGCATCCACAGATACGCAGTATTTT	CASSPTGASTDTQYF
TRBJ2-3	-	TRBV20-1	medium-sized	TGCAGTGCTAGGATCGGAGATACGCAGTATTTT	CSARIGDTQYF
TRBJ2-7	TRBD1	TRBV20-1	medium-sized	TGCAGTGCTGTTGGACAGGGAGTATACGAGCAGTACTTC	CSAVGQGVYEQYF
TRBJ1-5	-	TRBV23-1	medium-sized	TGCGCCAGCAGATCCACCAGGAGCAGGGGTTCGCCCCAGCATTTT	CASRSTRSRGSPQHF
TRBJ1-5	TRBD1	TRBV19	large	TGTGCCAGTAGGGATGGGATGACAGGGCATCAGCCCCAGCATTTT	CASRDGMTGHQPQHF
TRBJ2-3	-	TRBV27	medium-sized	TGTGCCAGCAGTTTCCTACTGCCTTCTAGCACAGATACGCAGTATTTT	CASSFLLPSSTDTQYF
TRBJ2-7	-	TRBV6-6	-	TGTGCCAGCAGTTCGGACGGACCGTACTACGAGCAGTACTTC	CASSSDGPYYEQYF
TRBJ1-2	-	TRBV19	large	TGTGCCAGTAGTATGTCCGCCTATGGCTACACCTTC	CASSMSAYGYTF
TRBJ2-1	-	TRBV19	-	TGTGCCAGTAGTATAGTGCAGAACAATGAGCAGTTCTTC	CASSIVQNNEQFF
TRBJ2-3	-	TRBV2	medium-sized	TGTGCCAGCGGAGTCTTCACGCACACAGATACGCAGTATTTT	CASGVFTHTDTQYF
TRBJ2-5	TRBD2	TRBV7-8	large	TGTGCCAGCAGCTTAGGACTAGCGGTGAACCAAGAGACCCAGTACTTC	CASSLGLAVNQETQYF
TRBJ2-5	-	TRBV28	-	TGTGCCAGCAGTCTGATAGAGACCCAGTACTTC	CASSLIETQYF
TRBJ2-1	TRBD2	TRBV28	medium-sized	TGTGCCAGCGCACCGGGACTACCCAATGAGCAGTTCTTC	CASAPGLPNEQFF
TRBJ1-6	-	TRBV19	medium-sized	TGTGCCAGTAGTGATCAAGCCGGAGAGTATAATTCACCCCTCCACTTT	CASSDQAGEYNSPLHF
TRBJ2-1	TRBD2	TRBV20-1	large	TGCAGTGCTAGCCAACTAGCGGGGGACTACAATGAGCAGTTCTTC	CSASQLAGDYNEQFF
TRBJ1-1	-	TRBV27	medium-sized	TGTGCCAGTTCTCAGGGTCTGAACACTGAAGCTTTCTTT	CASSQGLNTEAFF
TRBJ2-7	-	TRBV27	medium-sized	TGTGCCAGCAGTGTCGGGGGTGGTTGGGAGCAGTACTTC	CASSVGGGWEQYF
TRBJ2-7	TRBD2	TRBV20-1	large	TGCAGTGCTAGAGATAGAGTGCGGGGGACCCTCGGCGAGCAGTACTTC	CSARDRVRGTLGEQYF
TRBJ1-5	-	TRBV27	few	TGTGCCAGCAGTTCATTCGGAAATCAGCCCCAGCATTTT	CASSSFGNQPQHF
TRBJ2-7	-	TRBV27	medium-sized	TGTGCCAGCAGTTTAGGGGCTTACTACGAGCAGTACTTC	CASSLGAYYEQYF
TRBJ1-1	-	TRBV18	large	TGTGCCAGCTTTACGGGCCTAGCTGAAGCTTTCTTT	CASFTGLAEAFF
TRBJ1-1	-	TRBV27	medium-sized	TGTGCCAGCAGTTTAGGGGCAACGACTGAAGCTTTCTTT	CASSLGATTEAFF
TRBJ2-2	-	TRBV23-1	large	TGCGCCAGCAGTCGGCCGGAACCATACGACGATTTCACCGGGGAGCTGTTTTTT	CASSRPEPYDDFTGELFF
TRBJ1-1	-	TRBV19	-	TGTGCCAGTAGTATAGGTGAGGGCCTAGACACTGAAGCTTTCTTT	CASSIGEGLDTEAFF
TRBJ2-1	TRBD1	TRBV19	-	TGTGCCAGTAGTCTACAGGGGGCTAACAATGAGCAGTTCTTC	CASSLQGANNEQFF
TRBJ2-1	-	TRBV2	medium-sized	TGTGCCAGCAGCGACGGCCACTACAATGAGCAGTTCTTC	CASSDGHYNEQFF